This T cell receptor beta chain was obtained from a study of T cell responses to AZD1222 COVID-19 vaccine (dated by TCRdb to 2020 to 2023). Background on the whole study: AZD1222 recipients whose second dose came at about 4 weeks and those whose second dose came at about 12 weeks were combined into one group, since spike-specific TCR depth and breadth did not differ between the two schedules. TCR sequencing was performed for 230 to 250 trial participants, of whom about 210 were given two doses of AZD1222 and 26 were given two doses of MenACWY control vaccine. Enrollment into the trials was organized by age into subgroups of 18-55, 56-69 and 70-plus years, and those subgroups contained roughly 150, 30 and 60 TCR-sequenced participants, respectively.

The CDR3 goes from the cysteine to the phenylalanine over 15 residues. Here the CDR3 DNA is all that survives: 45 bases in frame from base 1. CDR1 and CDR2 are drawn from the germline V gene: SGHVS, FNYEAQ. V is clipped by 5 bases and J by 9 bases, and the sequence between their germline boundaries is 17 bases long. What this sample's time point label stands for: baseline before first vaccination. Vaccinee samples were obtained from the UK trials COV001 and COV002, which included a single-blind randomized controlled phase 2/3 trial of AZD1222 (ChAdOx1 nCoV-19) in healthy adults. Trial participant PBMC samples were collected at day 0 and day 28 after the second dose for TCRbeta chain sequencing. Study-level results and caveats: Because no samples from the day 14 peak response were available, repertoires could be characterized only after the peak T cell response. The vaccine-associated CD4 TCRs covered the entire spike protein, and the dominant responses fell in regions 160-218 and 743-854. A significant rise in spike-specific TCR breadth and depth was observed after two AZD1222 doses relative to day 0 and relative to MenACWY recipients. Participants were mostly white British, with more females than males. The authors suggested clonal diversity may have been underestimated. Nearly half of unique spike-specific TCRs reportedly recognized epitopes outside regions mutated in the B.1.351 and B.1.1.7 variants. Only six AZD1222 recipients were SARS-CoV-2 seropositive at baseline, limiting conclusions about previously exposed vaccinees. In the small 56-69-year group, the increase in depth fell short of significance, most likely because of low power.

The CDR3 regions of human TCRbeta chains were analyzed by immunosequencing. Concerning the study's data processing: Repertoire TCRs were checked for matches against a reference library of SARS-CoV-2-specific TCRs that had been generated using the MIRA antigen-specificity platform. Breadth was defined as the fraction of unique TCRs that were SARS-CoV-2-associated. Depth was defined as the fraction of total T cells that were SARS-CoV-2-associated. Using the MIRA data, every spike-specific TCR was mapped to the spike region that the TCR reacted to and assigned to either a CD4 or a CD8 class. Log10-transformed breadth and depth values were compared by one-way ANOVA with Sidak's multiple comparisons tests. The table comes from immuneACCESS by way of TCRdb, which keeps in-frame sequences with V and J called. Part of the clones is missing from these tables; in studies checked, under half for an unresolved V gene and the rest for unknown reasons. That table is the source of V, J and clone size, and D and trimming were worked out from the DNA. A total of some 100,000 clones appear in this sample, 70% to 90% of them only once. Over 15% of the sample belongs to the ten largest clones.

To note about this clone: Its cognate antigen has yet to be identified. Per-nucleotide qualities are absent, and no much larger clonotype sits a single base away.

The chain uses TRBV7-6 and TRBJ1-6; the D gene remains uncertain. This clonotype was sampled from an adult in good health. The source was peripheral blood, collected on day 0 of AZD1222 vaccination. The nucleotides read TGTGCCAGCAGCCCAGGCTTGAATGCAGGTTCACCCCTCCACTTT. It codes for CASSPGLNAGSPLHF.